This TCR beta chain was retrieved from a study of cytomegalovirus exposure and HLA in healthy donors. Study-wide results and caveats: Later analysis demonstrated an association between a missense DCLRE1C variant and TCR beta V- and J-gene trimming.

PCR involved 60 Vbeta and 13 Jbeta primers. Produced via immunoSEQ multiplex PCR; TCRdb's table is partial and in-frame only. The table has about 180,000 clones, over 80% seen once; the top ten hold approximately 1.3%. This clone was counted a single time. Antigen: not known. The CDR3 spans 11 residues. V lost 6 bases and J lost 10; bases outside the gene matches: 5. Germline-derived CDR1 and CDR2 are SQVTM and ANQGSEA. V gene TRBV29-1 combines with J gene TRBJ2-3, with 9 bases that match TRBD1. Material for sequencing was PBMCs. The clonotype comes from a girl aged 10 to 17 in good health and CMV-seropositive. CDR3 DNA sequence: TGCAGCGTGGTTGGACAGGGGTCGCAGTATTTT. Protein sequence: CSVVGQGSQYF.